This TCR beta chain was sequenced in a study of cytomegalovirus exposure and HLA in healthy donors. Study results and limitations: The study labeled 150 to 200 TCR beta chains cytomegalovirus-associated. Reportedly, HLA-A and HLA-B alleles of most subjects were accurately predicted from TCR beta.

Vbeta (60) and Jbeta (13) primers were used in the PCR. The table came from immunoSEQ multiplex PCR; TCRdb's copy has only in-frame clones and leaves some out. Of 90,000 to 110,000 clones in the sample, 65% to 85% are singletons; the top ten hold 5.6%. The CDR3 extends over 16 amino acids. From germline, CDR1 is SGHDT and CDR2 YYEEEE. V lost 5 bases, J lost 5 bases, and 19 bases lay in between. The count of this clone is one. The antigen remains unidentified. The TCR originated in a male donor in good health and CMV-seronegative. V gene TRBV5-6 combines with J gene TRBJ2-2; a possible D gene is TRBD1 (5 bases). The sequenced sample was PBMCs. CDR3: CASSFVGHEGTGELFF. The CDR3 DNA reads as TGTGCCAGCAGTTTTGTAGGACATGAAGGGACCGGGGAGCTGTTTTTT.